Below, 8 T cell receptor beta chains from the same sample are listed, as sequenced in a study of early T cells in non-severe SARS-CoV-2 infection. TCRdb re-derived calls from the 5' RACE reads in MiXCR, one entry per CDR3 protein. Of around 61,000 distinct CDR3 sequences in the sample, about 15% were seen once. Sample: whole blood, taken at baseline. The origin of the receptors is an adult who was a healthcare worker with PCR-confirmed SARS-CoV-2 infection or an uninfected control (not recorded which).

This clonotype occurred many times. The chain links TRBV12-3 or TRBV12-4 to TRBJ2-1, with 10 bases aligning to TRBD2. The CDR3 is made up of 14 amino acids. The V and J ends lost 4 bases and 6 bases, in that order; junction bases with no gene match: 3. The CDR3 region has the DNA TGTGCCAGCAGTTCCCGACTAGCGGGCAATGAGCAGTTCTTC. Amino acids: CASSSRLAGNEQFF.

V is TRBV2 and J is TRBJ1-6; D ambiguous. V lost 6 bases and J lost 5, with 5 bases in between. CDR3 length: 12 amino acids. CDR1 and CDR2 from the germline V gene are SNHLY and FYNNEI. CDR3 DNA: TGTGCCAGCAGAAAACATAATTCACCCCTCCACTTT. Residues: CASRKHNSPLHF.

The chain recombines TRBV3-1 with TRBJ2-7, with D maybe TRBD2 (6 bases). The length of the CDR3 is 14 residues. Per the germline V gene, CDR1 is LGHDT and CDR2 is YNNKEL (reference sequence). Trimming took off 4 bases at V and 7 bases at J, with 17 bases between the two ends. This chain's CDR3 is CASSPYPGVDEQYF. In DNA, the CDR3 is TGTGCCAGCAGCCCCTACCCGGGAGTGGATGAGCAGTACTTC.

The chain has TRBV20-1 and TRBJ2-4; possible D gene TRBD2, 6 bases. This CDR3 is 14 amino acids long. Per the germline V gene, CDR1 is DFQATT and CDR2 is SNEGSKA (reference sequence). V gave up 3 bases and J gave up 4 bases, with 13 bases separating them. This CDR3 is CSARNPAGKNIQYF. In nucleotides, the CDR3 is TGCAGTGCTAGGAATCCGGCGGGGAAAAACATTCAGTACTTC.

The gene calls are TRBV3-1 and TRBJ2-7; the match to TRBD1 covers 8 bases. The CDR3 sequence is 14 residues long. CDR1 is LGHDT and CDR2 is YNNKEL in the germline V gene (reference sequence). V gave up 1 base and J gave up 7 bases; unmatched junction bases: 6. The CDR3 coding sequence is TGTGCCAGCAGCCAAGGGCAGGGGGCGCGTGAGCAGTACTTC. As protein: CASSQGQGAREQYF.

This clonotype has more than one count but fewer than ten. The chain has TRBV1 and TRBJ2-3; the table's D call TRBD2 went unverified against the DNA. TRBV1 is annotated as a pseudogene. The CDR3 length is 16 residues. The CDR3 sequence is CTSRRETTAEADTQYF. The CDR3, as DNA: TGCACCAGCAGAAGGGAGACCACGGCTGAGGCAGATACGCAGTATTTT.

The chain employs TRBV3-1 and TRBJ2-1, with 8 positions matching TRBD2. Germline CDR1 LGHDT, CDR2 YNNKEL (reference sequence). With 2 bases clipped from V and 5 bases from J, the junction kept 5 bases outside the gene matches. This CDR3 contains 15 residues. DNA for the CDR3: TGTGCCAGCAGCCAACCGGGACTAGGAAACAATGAGCAGTTCTTC. Residues: CASSQPGLGNNEQFF.

The V call is TRBV6-2 or TRBV6-3, the J call TRBJ2-5; D perhaps matches TRBD1 (5 bases). Germline CDR1 and CDR2: MNHEY and SVGEGT. The CDR3 is made up of 15 amino acids. V was trimmed by 6 bases and J by 6 bases, leaving 20 bases between them. Here the CDR3 reads CASSLLDIIAKTQYF. In DNA form, the CDR3 reads TGTGCCAGCAGCTTACTGGACATCATAGCCAAGACCCAGTACTTC.